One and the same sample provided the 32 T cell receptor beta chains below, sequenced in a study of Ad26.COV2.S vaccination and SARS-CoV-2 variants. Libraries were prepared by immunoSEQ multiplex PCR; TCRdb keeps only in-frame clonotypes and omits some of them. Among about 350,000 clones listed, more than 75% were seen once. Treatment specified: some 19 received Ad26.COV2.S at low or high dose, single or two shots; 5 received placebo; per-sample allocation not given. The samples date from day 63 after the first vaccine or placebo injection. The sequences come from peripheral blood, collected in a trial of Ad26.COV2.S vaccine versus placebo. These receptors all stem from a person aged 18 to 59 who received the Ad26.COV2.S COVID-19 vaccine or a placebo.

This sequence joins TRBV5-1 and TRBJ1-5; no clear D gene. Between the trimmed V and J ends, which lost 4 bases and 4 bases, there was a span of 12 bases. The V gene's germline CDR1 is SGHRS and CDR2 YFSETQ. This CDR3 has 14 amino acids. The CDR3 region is CASSLGEFNQPQHF. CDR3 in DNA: TGCGCCAGCAGCCTTGGGGAGTTTAATCAGCCCCAGCATTTT.

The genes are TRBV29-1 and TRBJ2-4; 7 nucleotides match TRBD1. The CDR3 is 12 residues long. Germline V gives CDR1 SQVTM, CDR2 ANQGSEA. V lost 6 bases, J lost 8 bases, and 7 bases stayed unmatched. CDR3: CSVHRGGDIQYF. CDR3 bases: TGCAGCGTGCACAGGGGTGGGGACATTCAGTACTTC.

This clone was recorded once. CDR3 sequence (DNA): TGCGCCAGCAGCCAAGATCCAGAAAACTATGGCTACACCTTC. Translating gives CASSQDPENYGYTF. The rearrangement uses TRBV4-1 and TRBJ1-2; D is ambiguous. Germline V gene sequence: CDR1 MGHRA, CDR2 YSYEKL. This CDR3 comprises 14 residues. V lost 0 bases to trimming and J lost 2 bases, with 7 bases between them.

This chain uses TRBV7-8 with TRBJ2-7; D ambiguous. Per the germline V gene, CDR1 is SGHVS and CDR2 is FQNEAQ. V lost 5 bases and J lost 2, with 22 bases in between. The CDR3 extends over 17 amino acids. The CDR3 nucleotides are TGTGCCAGCAGCCCCCCCAACCCGAGCCGCGTCACCTACGAGCAGTACTTC. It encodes CASSPPNPSRVTYEQYF.

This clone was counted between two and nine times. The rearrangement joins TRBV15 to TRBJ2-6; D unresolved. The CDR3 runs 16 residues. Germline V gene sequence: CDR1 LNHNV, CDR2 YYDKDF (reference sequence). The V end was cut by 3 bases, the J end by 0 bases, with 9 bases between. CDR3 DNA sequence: TGTGCCACCAGCAGCGCCCGCTTCTCTGGGGCCAACGTCCTGACTTTC. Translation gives CATSSARFSGANVLTF.

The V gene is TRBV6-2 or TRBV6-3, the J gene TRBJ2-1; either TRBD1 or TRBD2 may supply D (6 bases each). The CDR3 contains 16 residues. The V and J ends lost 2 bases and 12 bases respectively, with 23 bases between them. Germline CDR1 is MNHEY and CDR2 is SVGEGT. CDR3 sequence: CASSYPRARGVRGQFF. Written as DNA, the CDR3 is TGTGCCAGCAGTTACCCCAGGGCTAGGGGGGTGAGGGGGCAGTTCTTC.

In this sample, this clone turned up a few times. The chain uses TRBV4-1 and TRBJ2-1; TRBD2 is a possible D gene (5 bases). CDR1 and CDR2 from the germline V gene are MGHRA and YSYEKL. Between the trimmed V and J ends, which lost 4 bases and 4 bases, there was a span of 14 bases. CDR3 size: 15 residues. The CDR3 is CASSPRGNGYNEQFF. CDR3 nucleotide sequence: TGCGCCAGCAGCCCCCGAGGGAATGGGTACAATGAGCAGTTCTTC.

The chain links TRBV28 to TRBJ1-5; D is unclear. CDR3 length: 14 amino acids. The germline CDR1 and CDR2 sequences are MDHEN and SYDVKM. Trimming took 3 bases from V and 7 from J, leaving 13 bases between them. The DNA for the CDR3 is TGTGCCAGCAGTTTCATCCAAACCAGGCAGCCCCAGCATTTT. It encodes CASSFIQTRQPQHF.

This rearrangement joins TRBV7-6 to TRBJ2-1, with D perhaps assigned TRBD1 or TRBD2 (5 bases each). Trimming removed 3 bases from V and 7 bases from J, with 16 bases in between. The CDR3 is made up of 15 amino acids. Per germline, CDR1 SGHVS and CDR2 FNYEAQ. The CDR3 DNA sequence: TGTGCCAGCAGCTTGGGGGAGTTGTTTTATAATGAGCAGTTCTTC. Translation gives CASSLGELFYNEQFF.

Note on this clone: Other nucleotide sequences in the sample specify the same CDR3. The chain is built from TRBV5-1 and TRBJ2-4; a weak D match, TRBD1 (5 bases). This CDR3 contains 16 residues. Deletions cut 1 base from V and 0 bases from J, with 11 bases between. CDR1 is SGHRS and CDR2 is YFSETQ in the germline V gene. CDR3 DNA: TGCGCCAGCAGCTTGTCCGCAGGGCTAGCCAAAAACATTCAGTACTTC. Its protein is CASSLSAGLAKNIQYF.

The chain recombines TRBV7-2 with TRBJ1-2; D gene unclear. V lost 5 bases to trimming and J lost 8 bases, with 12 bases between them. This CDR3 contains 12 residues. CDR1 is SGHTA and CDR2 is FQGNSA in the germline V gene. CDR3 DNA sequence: TGTGCCAGCAGCCTTTCGGGCCGGGGCTACACCTTC. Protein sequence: CASSLSGRGYTF.

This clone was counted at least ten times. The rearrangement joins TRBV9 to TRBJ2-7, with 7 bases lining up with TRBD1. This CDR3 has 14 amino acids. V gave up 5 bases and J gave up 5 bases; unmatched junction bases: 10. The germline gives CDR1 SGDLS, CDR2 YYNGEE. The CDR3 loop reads CASSPNRGQDEQYF. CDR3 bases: TGTGCCAGCAGTCCAAACAGGGGCCAAGACGAGCAGTACTTC.

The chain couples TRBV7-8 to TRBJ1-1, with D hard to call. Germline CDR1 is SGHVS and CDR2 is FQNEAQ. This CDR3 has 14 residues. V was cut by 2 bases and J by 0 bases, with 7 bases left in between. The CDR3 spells CASSLTPVNTEAFF. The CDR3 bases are TGTGCCAGCAGCTTAACTCCGGTGAACACTGAAGCTTTCTTT.

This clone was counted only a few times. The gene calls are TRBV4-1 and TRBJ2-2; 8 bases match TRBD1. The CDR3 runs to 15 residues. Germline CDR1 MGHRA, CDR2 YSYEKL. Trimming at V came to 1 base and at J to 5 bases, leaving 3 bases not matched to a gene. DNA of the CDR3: TGCGCCAGCAGCCAAGGGGACAGGAAGACCGGGGAGCTGTTTTTT. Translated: CASSQGDRKTGELFF.

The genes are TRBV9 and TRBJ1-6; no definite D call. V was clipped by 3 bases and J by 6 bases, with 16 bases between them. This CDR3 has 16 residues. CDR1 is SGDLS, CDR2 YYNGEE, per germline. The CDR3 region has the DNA TGTGCCAGCAGCGGCGCGGATCCCATGGGTAATTCACCCCTCCACTTT. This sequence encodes CASSGADPMGNSPLHF.

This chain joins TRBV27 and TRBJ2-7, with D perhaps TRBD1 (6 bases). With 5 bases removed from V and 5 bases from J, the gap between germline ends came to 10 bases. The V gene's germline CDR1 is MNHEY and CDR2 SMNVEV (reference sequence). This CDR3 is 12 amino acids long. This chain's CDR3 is CASSNRAHEQYF. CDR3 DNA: TGTGCCAGCAGTAACAGGGCCCACGAGCAGTACTTC.

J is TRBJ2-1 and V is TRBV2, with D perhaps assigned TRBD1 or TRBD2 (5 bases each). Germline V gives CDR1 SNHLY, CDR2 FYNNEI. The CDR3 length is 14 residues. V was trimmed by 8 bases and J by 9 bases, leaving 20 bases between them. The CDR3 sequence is CASQSLGETSEQFF. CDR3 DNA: TGTGCCAGCCAATCCTTGGGGGAGACTTCTGAGCAGTTCTTC.

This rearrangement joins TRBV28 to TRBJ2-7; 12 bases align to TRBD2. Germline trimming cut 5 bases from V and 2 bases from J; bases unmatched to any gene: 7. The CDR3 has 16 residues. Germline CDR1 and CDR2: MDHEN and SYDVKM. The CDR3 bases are TGTGCCAGCAGTCTGTCATGGACTAGCGGGACCTACGAGCAGTACTTC. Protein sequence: CASSLSWTSGTYEQYF.

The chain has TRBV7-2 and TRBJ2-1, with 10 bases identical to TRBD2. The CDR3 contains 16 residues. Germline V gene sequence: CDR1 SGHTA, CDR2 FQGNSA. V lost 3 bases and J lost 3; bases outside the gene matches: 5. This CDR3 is CASSLYTSGVYNEQFF. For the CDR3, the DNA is TGTGCCAGCAGCTTGTACACTAGCGGGGTCTACAATGAGCAGTTCTTC.

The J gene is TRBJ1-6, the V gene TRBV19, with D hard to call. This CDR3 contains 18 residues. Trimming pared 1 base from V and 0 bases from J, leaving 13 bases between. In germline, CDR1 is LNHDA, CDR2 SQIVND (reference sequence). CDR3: CASSIGGDGYSYNSPLHF. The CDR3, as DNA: TGTGCCAGTAGTATAGGAGGTGACGGATACTCCTATAATTCACCCCTCCACTTT.

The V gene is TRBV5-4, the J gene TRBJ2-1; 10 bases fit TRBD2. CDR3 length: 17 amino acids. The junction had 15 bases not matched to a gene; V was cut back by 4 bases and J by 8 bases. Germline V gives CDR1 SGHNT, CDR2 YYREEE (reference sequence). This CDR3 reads CASSRSAASGGADEQFF. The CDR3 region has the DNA TGTGCCAGCAGCCGCTCGGCGGCGAGCGGGGGGGCCGATGAGCAGTTCTTC. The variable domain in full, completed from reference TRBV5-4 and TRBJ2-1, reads ETGVTQSPTHLIKTRGQQVTLRCSSQSGHNTVSWYQQALGQGPQFIFQYYREEENGRGNFPPRFSGLQFPNYSSELNVNALELDDSALYLCASSRSAASGGADEQFFGPGTRLTVL.

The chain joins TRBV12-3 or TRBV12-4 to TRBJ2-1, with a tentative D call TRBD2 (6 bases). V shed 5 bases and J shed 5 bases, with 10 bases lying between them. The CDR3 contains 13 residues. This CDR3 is CASSGTGDNEQFF. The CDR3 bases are TGTGCCAGCAGTGGGACTGGAGACAATGAGCAGTTCTTC.

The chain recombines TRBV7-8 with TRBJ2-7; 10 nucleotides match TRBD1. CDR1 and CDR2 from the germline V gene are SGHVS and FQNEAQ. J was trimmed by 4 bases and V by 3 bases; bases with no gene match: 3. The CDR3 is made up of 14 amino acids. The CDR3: CASSLGQGWYEQYF. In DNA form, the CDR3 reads TGTGCCAGCAGCTTGGGACAGGGGTGGTACGAGCAGTACTTC. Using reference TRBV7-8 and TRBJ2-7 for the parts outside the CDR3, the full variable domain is GAGVSQSPRYKVAKRGQDVALRCDPISGHVSLFWYQQALGQGPEFLTYFQNEAQLDKSGLPSDRFFAERPEGSVSTLKIQRTQQEDSAVYLCASSLGQGWYEQYFGPGTRLTVT.

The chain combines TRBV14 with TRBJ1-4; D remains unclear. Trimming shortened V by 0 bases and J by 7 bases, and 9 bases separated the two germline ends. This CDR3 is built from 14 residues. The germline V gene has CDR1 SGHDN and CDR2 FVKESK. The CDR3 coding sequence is TGTGCCAGCAGCCAAGAAGTACGCGGTGAAAAACTGTTTTTT. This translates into CASSQEVRGEKLFF.

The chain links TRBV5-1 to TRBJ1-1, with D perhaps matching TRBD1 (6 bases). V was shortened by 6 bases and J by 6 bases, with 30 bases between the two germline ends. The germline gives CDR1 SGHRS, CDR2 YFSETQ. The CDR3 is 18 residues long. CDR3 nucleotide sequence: TGCGCCAGCACTTTATGGAGTCGGACAGAGTACCCAGCCGCTGAAGCTTTCTTT. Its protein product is CASTLWSRTEYPAAEAFF.

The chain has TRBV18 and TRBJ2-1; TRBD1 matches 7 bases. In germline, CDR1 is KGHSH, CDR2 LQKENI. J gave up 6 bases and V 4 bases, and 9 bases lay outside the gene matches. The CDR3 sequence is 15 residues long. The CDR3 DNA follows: TGTGCCAGCTCACATGCGGACAGGCCGGCCAATGAGCAGTTCTTC. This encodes CASSHADRPANEQFF.

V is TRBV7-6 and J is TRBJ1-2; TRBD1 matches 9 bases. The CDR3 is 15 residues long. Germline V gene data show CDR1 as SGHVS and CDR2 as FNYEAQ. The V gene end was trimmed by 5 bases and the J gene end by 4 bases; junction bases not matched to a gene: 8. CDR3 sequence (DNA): TGTGCCAGCAGCGACTACAGGGGGCCAGGCTATGGCTACACCTTC. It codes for CASSDYRGPGYGYTF.

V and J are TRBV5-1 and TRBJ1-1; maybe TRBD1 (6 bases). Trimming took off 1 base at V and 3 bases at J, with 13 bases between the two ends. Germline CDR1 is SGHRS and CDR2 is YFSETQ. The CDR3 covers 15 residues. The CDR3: CASSLSGQLDTEAFF. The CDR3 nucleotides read TGCGCCAGCAGCTTGTCCGGACAGCTGGACACTGAAGCTTTCTTT.

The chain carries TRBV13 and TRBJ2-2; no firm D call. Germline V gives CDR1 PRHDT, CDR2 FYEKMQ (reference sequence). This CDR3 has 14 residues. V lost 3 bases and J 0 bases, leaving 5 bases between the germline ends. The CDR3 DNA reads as TGTGCCAGCAGCTTCGGGTCGAACACCGGGGAGCTGTTTTTT. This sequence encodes CASSFGSNTGELFF.

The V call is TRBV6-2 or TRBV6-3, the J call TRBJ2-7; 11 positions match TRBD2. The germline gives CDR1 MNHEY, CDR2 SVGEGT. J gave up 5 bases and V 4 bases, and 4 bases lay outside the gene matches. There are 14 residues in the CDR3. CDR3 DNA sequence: TGTGCCAGCAGTTTGACTAGCGGGATGGACGAGCAGTACTTC. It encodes CASSLTSGMDEQYF.

CDR3 loop: CAVGSGTGGTDTQYF. In DNA, the CDR3 is TGTGCCGTAGGATCCGGGACAGGGGGGACAGATACGCAGTATTTT. The chain uses TRBV10-3 and TRBJ2-3, with TRBD1 matching over 11 bases. Trimming removed 11 bases from V and 3 bases from J; junction bases left unmatched: 10. The CDR3 extends over 15 amino acids. In germline, CDR1 is ENHRY, CDR2 SYGVKD.

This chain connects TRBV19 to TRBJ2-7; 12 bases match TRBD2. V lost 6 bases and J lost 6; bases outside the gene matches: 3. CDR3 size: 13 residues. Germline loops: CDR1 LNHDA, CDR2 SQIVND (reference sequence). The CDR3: CASSRTSGIEQYF. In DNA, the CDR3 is TGTGCCAGTAGCAGGACTAGCGGGATCGAGCAGTACTTC.